This TCR beta chain was captured in a study of human T cells and chemical hapten exposure (dated by TCRdb to about 2021). Notes on the research overall: For sensitization, 2% DPC in acetone was applied to a 2 cm by 2 cm area of upper inner arm skin. Peripheral blood TCR repertoire changes were tracked in vivo in alopecia patients during primary and secondary sensitization to the hapten diphenylcyclopropenone (DPC). Patch tests used Finn chambers with 0.01% DPC on the upper back, scored after 6 days by International Contact Dermatitis Research Group standards. The libraries were sequenced as a pool, and the TCR yield per sample differed mostly because of small variations in library volumes within the pool. Patients additionally received weekly therapeutic DPC doses to the scalp throughout the approximately 25-week study period. Blood samples were taken from patients before sensitization (week 0) and then at 2, 6 and about 24 weeks after DPC sensitization. Blood for TCR sequencing was provided by twenty-nine alopecia patients at one to four time points (pre-sensitization, 2, 6 and 24 weeks). The patient cohort, mostly female, included alopecia areata with under or over 50% scalp involvement, alopecia totalis and alopecia universalis. General conclusions and limits of the study: Because every patient had alopecia, a presumed autoimmune disease, the patients' immune response might differ from that of healthy individuals. Compared with pre-sensitization or healthy control sets, expanded TCRs formed significantly more large CDR3 similarity clusters, which is consistent with antigen-driven responses. Patch test score correlated positively with the number of PT1 expanded TCRs, reaching significance at thresholds 8, 16 and 32 but not at 4. DPC sensitization did not change the number of TCRs with a frequency above 1 in 1000, and there was no evidence of changes in global repertoire structure. Repeated subsampling changed both the strength of the expansion versus patch-test correlation and the threshold at which that correlation became significant.

Measured from the cysteine to the phenylalanine, the CDR3 is 18 residues long. Only the CDR3 DNA stays, 54 bases, in frame from base 1. Per the germline V gene, MNHEY is the CDR1 and SVGEGT is the CDR2. V has 6 bases trimmed and J has 0 bases trimmed; junction bases matching no gene number 12. Regarding this clonotype: Its specific antigen is unknown. Per-base qualities were not stored, and no clone one base away is much larger.

Library prep was done by RACE. Sequencing relied on a NextSeq 500. During library preparation, unique molecular identifiers were attached to individual cDNA molecules so that TCRs could be counted quantitatively and reproducibly. Both TCR alpha and TCR beta chains were sequenced from each blood RNA sample. From the authors' description of their analysis: The median number of TCRs per sample was over 95,000, ranging from about 20,000 to 690,600. V, J and CDR3 annotation of the TCR reads was carried out using the Decombinator software suite. For the PS versus PT1 abundance plots, all samples were subsampled to the same number of TCRs (28,000). Expanded TCRs were defined as absent before sensitization and observed at least eight times at the 2-week time point. TCRdb ran its own pipeline on the public reads, namely fastp trimming at Q25 and MiXCR clone calling, and kept in-frame beta chains. Rows with a matching CDR3 protein are joined into one entry that keeps the most common DNA and genes. The authors' filters were not applied to this entry. The sample table contains under 200,000 distinct CDR3 sequences; only one count was recorded for approximately 29% of them. Of the sample, roughly 3% falls within the top ten clones.

This specimen's time point label, per the study, means: pre-sensitization, week 0. Interpreted using the paper, the treatment or condition label stands for: therapeutic diphenylcyclopropenone sensitization with weekly scalp DPC. At every patch-test visit, the blood draw took place before the patch test was put on. To be eligible, patients had to be aged 18 to 70, diagnosed with alopecia and judged suitable for DPC therapy, while pregnant patients were excluded. Total RNA was isolated from unfractionated whole blood collected in Tempus Blood RNA tubes. This receptor was taken from a woman in her 30s with alopecia areata. Some clones in this sample may be carry-over from other donors' samples. The source was whole blood, collected in connection with sensitization to the hapten diphenylcyclopropenone (DPC). The V and J segments used are TRBV6-2 or TRBV6-3 and TRBJ2-1, and 9 bases in between align with TRBD1. The nucleotide sequence reads TGTGCCAGCAGAATCACAACAGGGGGCGGGAGCTCCTACAATGAGCAGTTCTTC. The resulting protein is CASRITTGGGSSYNEQFF.